This T cell receptor (beta chain) stems from a study of graft-versus-host responses after intestinal transplantation. Study at large: Tacrolimus plus steroids were given to all recipients for about three years, preceded by anti-thymocyte globulin induction. Study results and limitations: The authors found GvH clones in recipient marrow, some appearing first in ileum or blood.

TCRdb keeps only in-frame clones here, not all; method: immunoSEQ multiplex PCR. The data show about 88,000 clones, 75% to 90% seen once. As for this clone: The antigen is not known.

The J segment lost 0 bases and the V segment lost 3 bases, leaving 4 bases of the junction unmatched. The CDR3 is 15 residues long. The V gene's germline CDR1 is SGDLS and CDR2 YYNGEE. The chain joins TRBV9 to TRBJ1-2, with TRBD1 matching over 8 bases. This TCR came from a human donor who received an intestinal transplant. The sample in question was unstimulated CD4+ T cells sorted from spleen or lymph node cells, obtained before intestinal transplant. CDR3 residues: CASSAGQGSNYGYTF. Written as DNA, the CDR3 is TGTGCCAGCAGCGCTGGACAGGGCTCTAACTATGGCTACACCTTC.